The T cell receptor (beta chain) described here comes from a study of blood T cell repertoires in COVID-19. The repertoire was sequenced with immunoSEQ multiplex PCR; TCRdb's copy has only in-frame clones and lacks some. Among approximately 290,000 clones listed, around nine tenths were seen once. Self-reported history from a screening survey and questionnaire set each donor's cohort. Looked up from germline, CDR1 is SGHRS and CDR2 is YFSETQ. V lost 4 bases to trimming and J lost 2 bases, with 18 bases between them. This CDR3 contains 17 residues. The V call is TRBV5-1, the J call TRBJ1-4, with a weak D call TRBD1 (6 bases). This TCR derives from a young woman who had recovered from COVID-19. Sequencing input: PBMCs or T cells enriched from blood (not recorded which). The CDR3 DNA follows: TGCGCCAGCAGCCTTGGGGGCACCACAGAGACTAATGAAAAACTGTTTTTT. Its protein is CASSLGGTTETNEKLFF.